There are a few counts of the clone carrying this T cell receptor beta chain. CDR1 and CDR2 (germline): DFQATT, SNEGSKA (reference sequence). The CDR3 is 15 residues long. V was pared by 0 bases and J by 7 bases, with 6 bases of the junction left unmatched. The data derive from a study of early T cells in non-severe SARS-CoV-2 infection. In the study overall: Sequencing of unsorted whole blood was done on bulk RNA, leaving chains unpaired.

Unique molecular identifiers were added to individual cDNA molecules. TCRdb re-called the 5' RACE reads through MiXCR, storing one row per CDR3 protein. The repertoire holds roughly 100,000 distinct CDR3 sequences, with more than 10% as singletons. Source: whole blood, taken at baseline. The chain combines TRBV20-1 with TRBJ2-1; 10 bases match TRBD2. The sequence was collected from an adult who was a healthcare worker with PCR-confirmed SARS-CoV-2 infection or an uninfected control (not recorded which). CDR3 sequence reads: CSARDLAGGRNEQFF. The CDR3 DNA reads as TGCAGTGCTAGAGATTTAGCGGGGGGACGGAATGAGCAGTTCTTC.